The 23 T cell receptor beta chains listed next were all sequenced from one sample in a study of Tregs in tolerant kidney transplant recipients. Clones were sequenced by immunoSEQ multiplex PCR, and TCRdb holds only the in-frame ones, with some missing. The table lists some 55,000 clones, approximately 83% of them singletons. This sample comprised Tregs from blood, obtained before the transplant. These receptors originate from a human donor who received a combined kidney and bone marrow transplant.

The chain joins TRBV28 to TRBJ1-1; D is uncertain. Trimming stripped 5 bases from V and 0 bases from J, with 10 bases between. Germline V gene lookup returns CDR1 MDHEN and CDR2 SYDVKM. The CDR3 totals 14 residues. This chain's CDR3 is CASSATTMNTEAFF. CDR3 sequence (DNA): TGTGCCAGCAGTGCCACAACAATGAACACTGAAGCTTTCTTT.

This chain connects TRBV7-2 to TRBJ2-2; D uncertain. Germline CDR1 reads SGHTA; CDR2 reads FQGNSA. This CDR3 is 14 amino acids long. Trimming shortened V by 5 bases and J by 0 bases, and 7 bases separated the two germline ends. CDR3 residues: CASSLMANTGELFF. The CDR3 DNA sequence: TGTGCCAGCAGCCTGATGGCGAACACCGGGGAGCTGTTTTTT.

Regarding this clone: A junction end diverges from the germline sequence, so it may reflect a read error. The same CDR3 is also encoded by other DNA sequences in this sample. V is TRBV5-6 and J is TRBJ2-3; TRBD2 matches 14 bases. The V gene's germline CDR1 is SGHDT and CDR2 YYEEEE. The CDR3 is made up of 18 amino acids. CDR3 sequence reads: CASSLGTSGRPSTDTQYF. In DNA form, the CDR3 reads TGCGCCAGCAGCCTTGGGACTAGCGGGAGACCTAGCACAGATACGCAGTATTTT.

The chain joins TRBV4-2 to TRBJ1-2; 7 positions match TRBD1. The CDR3 has 15 amino acids. Germline-derived CDR1 and CDR2 are LGHNA and YNFKEQ. V lost 0 bases, J lost 4 bases, and 5 bases stayed unmatched. In DNA, the CDR3 is TGTGCCAGCAGCCAAGATAGACAGGGCCCCTATGGCTACACCTTC. As protein: CASSQDRQGPYGYTF.

V usage is TRBV11-2 and J usage is TRBJ2-5, with 12 nucleotides matching TRBD2. The DNA end favors TRBJ2-7, so the J call may be wrong. The germline V gene has CDR1 SGHAT and CDR2 FQNNGV. CDR3 length equals 18 residues. In DNA form, the CDR3 reads TGTGCCAGCAGCCCCAGGACTAGCGGGGAAATAAACTCCTACGAGCAGTACTTC. This sequence encodes CASSPRTSGEINSYEQYF.

A single count supports this clone. The rearrangement uses TRBV6-5 and TRBJ2-1; 14 positions match TRBD2. CDR1 is MNHEY, CDR2 SVGAGI, per germline. After removal of 2 bases from V and 12 bases from J, the junction contained 6 bases not matched to a gene. CDR3 length equals 15 residues. The CDR3 nucleotides are TGTGCCAGCAGTTACAGAGGGACTAGCGGGAGAGGGCAGTTCTTC. It specifies CASSYRGTSGRGQFF.

The chain combines TRBV7-2 with TRBJ2-7; D possibly corresponds to TRBD2 (6 bases). Germline loops: CDR1 SGHTA, CDR2 FQGNSA. The CDR3 length is 14 residues. The germline V and J ends were trimmed by 5 bases and 2 bases, with 13 bases remaining between them. The DNA for the CDR3 is TGTGCCAGCAGCCAGCGGGCGCGCACCTACGAGCAGTACTTC. As protein: CASSQRARTYEQYF.

The chain combines TRBV19 with TRBJ1-2, with D perhaps matching TRBD1 (5 bases). V lost 6 bases and J 5 bases, leaving 13 bases between the germline ends. This CDR3 spans 13 amino acids. CDR1 is LNHDA, CDR2 SQIVND, per germline (reference sequence). The CDR3 DNA reads as TGTGCCAGTAGACGGGACGGAGCATATGGCTACACCTTC. Translation: CASRRDGAYGYTF.

For this clone: The sample contains more than one DNA sequence encoding this CDR3. The V call is TRBV18, the J call TRBJ2-1; TRBD1 agrees at 10 bases. This CDR3 is built from 15 residues. The V segment lost 6 bases and the J segment 4 bases; nucleotides outside the gene matches: 6. Germline V gives CDR1 KGHSH, CDR2 LQKENI. CDR3 amino acids: CASSPTGGPYNEQFF. DNA of the CDR3: TGTGCCAGCTCCCCGACAGGGGGCCCTTACAATGAGCAGTTCTTC.

This chain joins TRBV9 and TRBJ2-1; 8 bases map to TRBD2. Losses at the gene ends were 2 bases for V and 1 base for J; bases not matched to a gene: 2. This CDR3 comprises 15 residues. The germline gives CDR1 SGDLS, CDR2 YYNGEE. The CDR3 nucleotides read TGTGCCAGCAGCGTCCTAGCGGGTTCCTACAATGAGCAGTTCTTC. This gives the protein CASSVLAGSYNEQFF.

The DNA for the CDR3 is TGCGCCAGCAGCCAATCGGGGGCGGGAGAGACCCAGTACTTC. Encoded protein: CASSQSGAGETQYF. The V and J genes are TRBV4-3 and TRBJ2-5; D is tentatively TRBD1 or TRBD2 (6 bases each). The length of the CDR3 is 14 residues. V gave up 2 bases and J gave up 4 bases, with 11 bases separating them. CDR1 and CDR2 from the germline V gene are LGHNA and YSLEER.

The V call is TRBV6-6, the J call TRBJ2-5; D is perhaps TRBD2 (5 bases). The CDR3 is 15 amino acids. From germline, CDR1 is MNHNY and CDR2 SVGAGI (reference sequence). V shed 6 bases and J shed 5 bases, with 19 bases lying between them. The CDR3 is CASRIIPIGVETQYF. CDR3 nucleotides: TGTGCCAGCAGAATTATTCCGATCGGGGTGGAGACCCAGTACTTC.

The chain couples TRBV27 to TRBJ2-2, with unresolved D. The germline gives CDR1 MNHEY, CDR2 SMNVEV (reference sequence). V shed 6 bases and J shed 3 bases, with 2 bases lying between them. This CDR3 has 11 residues. CDR3 residues: CASSHTGELFF. The CDR3, as DNA: TGTGCCAGCAGCCACACCGGGGAGCTGTTTTTT.

This clone showed up just once. This chain joins TRBV21-1 and TRBJ2-3. TRBV21-1 is described as a pseudogene. The CDR3 runs 13 residues. The CDR3 is CASAQKGTDTQYF. CDR3 nucleotides: TGTGCCAGCGCCCAAAAGGGCACAGATACGCAGTATTTT.

The chain carries TRBV5-3 and TRBJ2-3; 9 nucleotides line up with TRBD2. TRBV5-3 is an ORF for which the function is uncertain. This CDR3 region has 18 residues. J lost 4 bases, V lost 0 bases, and 12 bases had no gene match. CDR3 nucleotides: TGTGCCAGAAGCTTGGTGATGGTGCGGGAGGGCCGGGCAGATACGCAGTATTTT. It yields the protein CARSLVMVREGRADTQYF.

V gene TRBV18 combines with J gene TRBJ1-2, with D hard to call. The CDR3 extends over 13 amino acids. V dropped 3 bases and J dropped 5 bases, with 10 bases sitting between them. Germline CDR1 and CDR2: KGHSH and LQKENI. The CDR3 sequence: CASSPGIQYGYTF. In nucleotides, the CDR3 is TGTGCCAGCTCACCGGGTATCCAGTATGGCTACACCTTC.

This clone is a singleton in its sample. V gene TRBV27 combines with J gene TRBJ2-7, with 7 bases fitting TRBD2. Germline V lookup: CDR1 MNHEY, CDR2 SMNVEV (reference sequence). V shed 5 bases, J shed 2 bases, and the junction held 6 bases outside the gene matches. The CDR3 runs 14 residues. The CDR3 nucleotides are TGTGCCAGCAGTCCGAGGGGAGGGCCCTACGAGCAGTACTTC. Its protein is CASSPRGGPYEQYF.

As DNA, the CDR3 is TGTGCCAGCAGGGGGAGGGACAGGGGCACCCAAGAGACCCAGTACTTC. Translated: CASRGRDRGTQETQYF. The V call is TRBV6-4, the J call TRBJ2-5; 10 bases match TRBD1. CDR1 is MRHNA, CDR2 SNTAGT, per germline. The V and J ends lost 6 bases and 1 base, in that order; junction bases with no gene match: 8. The CDR3 extends over 16 amino acids.

The V gene is TRBV28, the J gene TRBJ2-3; D possibly uses TRBD1 or TRBD2 (6 bases each). V was shortened by 5 bases and J by 4 bases, with 10 bases between the two germline ends. This CDR3 has 13 residues. Germline CDR1 MDHEN, CDR2 SYDVKM. The CDR3 region is CASSGGRADTQYF. The CDR3 coding sequence is TGTGCCAGCAGTGGGGGGCGAGCAGATACGCAGTATTTT.

V and J are TRBV21-1 and TRBJ2-1; the D segment call TRBD2 is taken from the table without a DNA check. TRBV21-1 is noted as a pseudogene. This CDR3 has 16 amino acids. CDR3 nucleotide sequence: TGTGCCAGCAGCAAAGAGAGGCGGTGGCGGGGCAATGAGCAGTTCTTC. Protein product: CASSKERRWRGNEQFF.

J is TRBJ1-2 and V is TRBV19, with D uncertain. The V end was cut by 0 bases, the J end by 2 bases, with 16 bases between. CDR3 length: 17 residues. The germline V gene has CDR1 LNHDA and CDR2 SQIVND (reference sequence). CDR3 protein: CASSIEGIGQYNYGYTF. Here the CDR3 DNA reads TGTGCCAGTAGTATAGAGGGGATTGGGCAGTACAACTATGGCTACACCTTC.

The chain carries TRBV27 and TRBJ2-3; TRBD1 might be the D (6 bases). The CDR3 covers 15 residues. Germline-derived CDR1 and CDR2 are MNHEY and SMNVEV (reference sequence). V was cut by 1 base and J by 1 base, with 9 bases left in between. This CDR3 reads CASSLFRGGTDTQYF. For the CDR3, the DNA is TGTGCCAGCAGTTTATTCAGGGGTGGCACAGATACGCAGTATTTT.

V and J are TRBV19 and TRBJ2-1, with TRBD2 identical over 13 bases. CDR3 length: 17 residues. Losses at the gene ends were 0 bases for V and 4 bases for J; bases not matched to a gene: 3. Germline V gene lookup returns CDR1 LNHDA and CDR2 SQIVND (reference sequence). The CDR3 loop is CASSIDAGLAGYNEQFF. CDR3 in DNA: TGTGCCAGTAGTATAGACGCGGGACTAGCGGGATACAATGAGCAGTTCTTC.